Each of the 20 T cell receptor beta chains below was sequenced from the same sample in a study of spatial heterogeneity in lung cancer. Time point: sample taken at primary tumor resection. Whole RNA from tumor, nontumor lung or frozen PBMC was sequenced unsorted. TCRdb itself ran the 5' RACE reads through MiXCR, one entry per CDR3 protein. Among about 38,000 distinct CDR3 sequences listed, 7.5% to 8% were seen once. Here the sequenced sample was PBMCs, taken at surgery. These receptor sequences come from a male donor with early-stage non-small cell lung cancer.

This clonotype was recorded at least ten times. This chain uses TRBV20-1 with TRBJ1-5; a weak D match, TRBD1 (6 bases). CDR3 size: 14 residues. CDR1 and CDR2 from the germline V gene are DFQATT and SNEGSKA (reference sequence). V lost 1 base and J lost 6, with 13 bases in between. The CDR3 spells CSARVPGDGQPQHF. CDR3 coding DNA: TGCAGTGCTAGAGTTCCAGGGGATGGTCAGCCCCAGCATTTT.

This clonotype was detected many times. The chain couples TRBV12-3 or TRBV12-4 to TRBJ1-1; no clear D gene. The CDR3 is made up of 13 amino acids. Trimming cost V 5 bases and J 3 bases, with 10 bases left between them. The CDR3 sequence: CASSPRRDTEAFF. CDR3 coding DNA: TGTGCCAGCAGTCCTAGGAGGGACACTGAAGCTTTCTTT.

The V and J genes are TRBV6-1 and TRBJ1-6; TRBD1 agrees at 8 bases. The germline gives CDR1 MNHNS, CDR2 SASEGT. The CDR3 is made up of 13 amino acids. Trimming took 7 bases from V and 14 from J; bases not matched to a gene: 10. The CDR3 spells CASKLGQGETLHF. Written as DNA, the CDR3 is TGTGCCAGCAAACTAGGACAGGGCGAGACCCTCCACTTT.

This clonotype has a count of ten or more. This chain joins TRBV20-1 and TRBJ1-1; possible D gene TRBD1, 5 bases. V was pared by 0 bases and J by 0 bases, with 8 bases between. Germline lookup yields CDR1 DFQATT and CDR2 SNEGSKA (reference sequence). The CDR3 is 14 amino acids. DNA for the CDR3: TGCAGTGCTAGAGATGGGGGGATGAACACTGAAGCTTTCTTT. Translation gives CSARDGGMNTEAFF.

This clonotype was observed many times. V gene TRBV27 combines with J gene TRBJ2-3; D gene unclear. This CDR3 has 13 amino acids. V lost 2 bases, J lost 7 bases, and 10 bases lay in between. CDR1 and CDR2 (germline): MNHEY, SMNVEV (reference sequence). The CDR3 sequence is CASSLNRAYTQYF. The CDR3 DNA reads as TGTGCCAGCAGTTTAAATAGGGCATATACGCAGTATTTT.

This clonotype was found many times. This rearrangement joins TRBV29-1 to TRBJ2-7, with no clear D. The CDR3 loop spans 12 amino acids. Trimming took off 4 bases at V and 2 bases at J, with 9 bases between the two ends. Germline CDR1 is SQVTM and CDR2 is ANQGSEA. DNA of the CDR3: TGCAGCGTTGTGGTGGCAGCCTACGAGCAGTACTTC. Translation gives CSVVVAAYEQYF.

This clonotype was counted only a few times. The J gene is TRBJ2-7, the V gene TRBV7-8, with a tentative D call TRBD1 (6 bases). Trimming shortened V by 1 base and J by 3 bases, and 10 bases separated the two germline ends. The CDR3 is 14 amino acids. Germline V gene data show CDR1 as SGHVS and CDR2 as FQNEAQ. As DNA, the CDR3 is TGTGCCAGCAGCTTAGGACAGGAGGACTACGAGCAGTACTTC. Translating gives CASSLGQEDYEQYF.

The chain recombines TRBV12-3 or TRBV12-4 with TRBJ2-3; TRBD2 is a possible D gene (6 bases). The CDR3 consists of 15 residues. Deletions cut 6 bases from V and 2 bases from J, with 15 bases between. This CDR3 is CASSYAGLNTDTQYF. CDR3 DNA: TGTGCCAGCAGCTATGCGGGACTCAACACAGATACGCAGTATTTT.

This clonotype occurred many times. V and J are TRBV12-3 or TRBV12-4 and TRBJ1-1; D is possibly TRBD1 (6 bases). The germline V and J ends were trimmed by 6 bases and 6 bases, with 17 bases remaining between them. This CDR3 has 14 residues. CDR3 region: CASSQGFSWAEAFF. The CDR3 DNA reads TGTGCCAGCAGCCAGGGGTTCTCCTGGGCTGAAGCTTTCTTT.

This clonotype was seen ten or more times. The chain combines TRBV6-5 with TRBJ1-1; TRBD1 aligns across 9 bases. In germline, CDR1 is MNHEY, CDR2 SVGAGI. J lost 3 bases, V lost 5 bases, and 10 bases had no gene match. The CDR3 totals 16 residues. The CDR3 region is CASSLQGAERYTEAFF. The CDR3 DNA reads as TGTGCCAGCAGTCTACAGGGGGCCGAGAGGTACACTGAAGCTTTCTTT.

The V call is TRBV5-4, the J call TRBJ1-3; D is uncertain. Germline lookup yields CDR1 SGHNT and CDR2 YYREEE (reference sequence). The CDR3 spans 17 residues. V lost 4 bases to trimming and J lost 3 bases, with 20 bases between them. The CDR3 bases are TGTGCCAGCAGCCATTATACAAGTAGTCTACTTGGAAACACCATATATTTT. It codes for CASSHYTSSLLGNTIYF.

J is TRBJ1-6 and V is TRBV5-4; the D is unclear. Germline values: CDR1 SGHNT, CDR2 YYREEE (reference sequence). Trimming pared 4 bases from V and 6 bases from J, leaving 14 bases between. The CDR3 consists of 15 residues. CDR3 loop: CASSLSGTGNSPLHF. In DNA, the CDR3 is TGTGCCAGCAGCCTGAGCGGCACGGGTAATTCACCCCTCCACTTT.

This clonotype appeared a few times. This chain links TRBV10-3 with TRBJ2-3, with 10 bases lining up with TRBD2. The CDR3 contains 15 residues. Germline CDR1 reads ENHRY; CDR2 reads SYGVKD. V was pared by 6 bases and J by 1 base, with 4 bases of the junction left unmatched. The chain's CDR3 is CAIRIGTSGTDTQYF. The CDR3 bases are TGTGCCATCAGGATCGGGACTAGCGGCACAGATACGCAGTATTTT.

This clonotype appeared many times. The CDR3 sequence is CASSFAGTYEQYV. In DNA, the CDR3 is TGTGCCAGCAGTTTCGCGGGCACCTACGAGCAGTACGTC. The chain has TRBV6-2 or TRBV6-3 and TRBJ2-7; the D gene is possibly TRBD2 (5 bases). Trimming left V 4 bases short and J 2 bases short, with 9 bases between. The length of the CDR3 is 13 residues. The germline gives CDR1 MNHEY, CDR2 SVGEGT.

This clonotype was seen at least ten times. The rearrangement joins TRBV19 to TRBJ2-2; 10 positions match TRBD1. The CDR3 has 15 amino acids. CDR1 is LNHDA and CDR2 is SQIVND in the germline V gene (reference sequence). J gave up 2 bases and V 7 bases, and 4 bases lay outside the gene matches. The CDR3 reads CASTKTGGNTGELFF. The CDR3 nucleotides read TGTGCCAGTACCAAGACAGGGGGCAACACCGGGGAGCTGTTTTTT.

This clonotype has a single count. The V gene is TRBV5-1, the J gene TRBJ1-1, with 10 bases lining up with TRBD1. Germline V gene data show CDR1 as SGHRS and CDR2 as YFSETQ. The J segment lost 1 base and the V segment lost 5 bases, leaving 11 bases of the junction unmatched. CDR3 size: 17 residues. The CDR3 nucleotides are TGCGCCAGCAGATCCGGACAGGGGGTGCTACGGAACACTGAAGCTTTCTTT. It encodes CASRSGQGVLRNTEAFF.

This clonotype was seen only a few times. The rearrangement uses TRBV7-9 and TRBJ1-2, with D hard to call. The V end lost 0 bases, the J end lost 5 bases, and 13 bases lay between the germline ends. The CDR3 length is 15 residues. The germline V gene has CDR1 SEHNR and CDR2 FQNEAQ (reference sequence). DNA for the CDR3: TGTGCCAGCAGCTTAGCGCGGGGAGGTTTATATGGCTACACCTTC. Its protein product is CASSLARGGLYGYTF.

The genes are TRBV18 and TRBJ1-2; 9 positions match TRBD1. Germline V lookup: CDR1 KGHSH, CDR2 LQKENI. V lost 2 bases and J lost 2; bases outside the gene matches: 3. The CDR3 runs 15 residues. The CDR3 region is CASSPGTGRNYGYTF. The CDR3 DNA follows: TGTGCCAGCTCACCAGGGACAGGGCGAAACTATGGCTACACCTTC.

The table lists this clonotype with many counts. The rearrangement uses TRBV20-1 and TRBJ2-1; possibly TRBD1 for D (6 bases). The CDR3 is 13 residues long. Germline V CDR1 and CDR2: DFQATT, SNEGSKA (reference sequence). V lost 5 bases and J 9 bases, leaving 17 bases between the germline ends. The CDR3 here is CSAGGTGSGEQFF. The CDR3 DNA sequence: TGCAGTGCTGGGGGAACAGGGTCTGGTGAGCAGTTCTTC.

This clonotype was detected a few times. This chain links TRBV5-6 with TRBJ2-7; D may be TRBD2 (5 bases). Germline V lookup: CDR1 SGHDT, CDR2 YYEEEE. The CDR3 runs 15 residues. V shed 5 bases and J shed 0 bases, with 15 bases lying between them. The CDR3 sequence is CASSREGPVSYEQYF. The CDR3 region has the DNA TGTGCCAGCAGTCGCGAGGGCCCCGTCTCCTACGAGCAGTACTTC.